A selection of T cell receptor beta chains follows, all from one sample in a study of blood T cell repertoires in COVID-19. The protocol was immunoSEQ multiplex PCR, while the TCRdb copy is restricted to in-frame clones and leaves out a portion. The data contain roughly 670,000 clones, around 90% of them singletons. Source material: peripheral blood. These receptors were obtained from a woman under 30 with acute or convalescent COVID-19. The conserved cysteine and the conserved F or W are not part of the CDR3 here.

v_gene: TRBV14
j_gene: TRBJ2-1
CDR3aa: ASSQDKGQGAYNEQF

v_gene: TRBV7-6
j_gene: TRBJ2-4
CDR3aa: ASSSLGDSLAKNIQY

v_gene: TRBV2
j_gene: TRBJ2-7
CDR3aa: ARGQEPYEQY

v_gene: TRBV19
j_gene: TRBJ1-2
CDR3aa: ASMEQGDGNGYT

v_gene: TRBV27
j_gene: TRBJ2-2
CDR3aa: ASSLGLFEQTNTGELF

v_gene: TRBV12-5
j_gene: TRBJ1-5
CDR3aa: ASGLRFGVDRNQPQH

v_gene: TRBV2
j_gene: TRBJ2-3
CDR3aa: ASSGPGGVPDTQY

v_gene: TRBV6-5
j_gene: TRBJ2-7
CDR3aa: ATYPREQY

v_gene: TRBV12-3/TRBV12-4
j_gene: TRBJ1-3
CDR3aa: ASSSGSGNTIY

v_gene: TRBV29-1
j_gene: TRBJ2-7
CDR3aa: SVAPRTEYYEQY

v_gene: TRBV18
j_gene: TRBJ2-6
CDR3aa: ASSHGVSGANVLT

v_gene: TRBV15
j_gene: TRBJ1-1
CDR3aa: ATSREEGAPNTEAF

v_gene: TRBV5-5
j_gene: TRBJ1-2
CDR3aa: ASSLPTGNYGYT

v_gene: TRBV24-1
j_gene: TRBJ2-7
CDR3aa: ATSDSLGQGFEEQY

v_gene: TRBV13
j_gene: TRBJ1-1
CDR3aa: ASSHPDTRYEAF

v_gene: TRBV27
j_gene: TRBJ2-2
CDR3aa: ASSLSRGTGELF

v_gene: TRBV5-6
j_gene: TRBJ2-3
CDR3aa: ASSFGSDTQY

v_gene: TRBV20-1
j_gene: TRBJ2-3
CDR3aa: SASGALAGAPDTQY

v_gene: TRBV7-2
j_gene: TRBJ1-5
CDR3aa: ASSGQGFSNQPQH

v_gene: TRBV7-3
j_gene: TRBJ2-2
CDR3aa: ASSSPDGRDLPGELF

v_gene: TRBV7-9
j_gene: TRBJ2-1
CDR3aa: ASSWSGGAHEQF

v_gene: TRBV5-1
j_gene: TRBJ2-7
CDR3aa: ASSPRNNYEQY

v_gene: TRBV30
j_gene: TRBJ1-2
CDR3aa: AYRRTGAGTQGYT

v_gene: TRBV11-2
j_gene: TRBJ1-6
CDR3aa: ASSFASPQRPINSPLH

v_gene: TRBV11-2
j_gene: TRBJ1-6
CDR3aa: ASSPSQQGRSYNSPLH

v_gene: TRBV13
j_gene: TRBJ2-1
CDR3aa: ASSLAYDREDTNEQF

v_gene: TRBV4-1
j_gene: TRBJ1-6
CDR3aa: ASSHLDRGGSPLH

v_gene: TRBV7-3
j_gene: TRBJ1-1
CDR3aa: ASSFPGDTEAF

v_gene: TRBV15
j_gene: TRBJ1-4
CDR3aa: ATSRGFQGADEKLF

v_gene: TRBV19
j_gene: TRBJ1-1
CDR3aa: ASSMIEGNTEAF

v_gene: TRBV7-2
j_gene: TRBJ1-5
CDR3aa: ASSFPGNQPQH

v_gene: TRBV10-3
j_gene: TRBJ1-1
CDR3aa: AISDRTAYKDEAF

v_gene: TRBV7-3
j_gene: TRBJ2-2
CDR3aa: ASSLSPITDTGELF

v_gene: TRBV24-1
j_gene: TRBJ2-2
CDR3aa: ATSDGRYTGELF

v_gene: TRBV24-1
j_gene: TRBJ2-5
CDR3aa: ATSDRKRTQY

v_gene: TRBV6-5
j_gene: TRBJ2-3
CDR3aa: ASLTGGSTDTQY

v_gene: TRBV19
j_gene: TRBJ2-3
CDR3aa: ATCQVDTQY

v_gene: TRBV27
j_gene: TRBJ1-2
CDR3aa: ASSYGQGYGYT

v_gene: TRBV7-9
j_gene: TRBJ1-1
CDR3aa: ASSPQVRTGVVNTEAF

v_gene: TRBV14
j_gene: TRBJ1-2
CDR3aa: ASSQDRQETNYGYT

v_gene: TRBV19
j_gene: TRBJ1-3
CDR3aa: ASSMTGSGNTIY

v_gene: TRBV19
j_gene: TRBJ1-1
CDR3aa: ASSIDISRGMMNTEAF

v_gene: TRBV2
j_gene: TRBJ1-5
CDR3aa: ASTGRGGQPQH

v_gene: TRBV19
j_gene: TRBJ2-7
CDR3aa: ASSFSSRGEQY

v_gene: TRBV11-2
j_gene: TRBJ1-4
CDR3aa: ASSPTGIREKLF

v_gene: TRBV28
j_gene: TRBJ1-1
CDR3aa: ASSSNSAEAF

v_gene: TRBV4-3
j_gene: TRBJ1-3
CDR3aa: ASSRTASGNTIY

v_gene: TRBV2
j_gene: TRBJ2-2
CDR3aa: ASRGAGENTGELF

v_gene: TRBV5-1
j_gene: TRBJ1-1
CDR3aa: ASSWTVDTAHTEAF

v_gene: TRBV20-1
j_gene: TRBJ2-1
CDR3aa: SASHLAAPYNEQF

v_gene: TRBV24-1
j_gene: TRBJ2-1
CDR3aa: ATSDLGRGQANGHNEQF

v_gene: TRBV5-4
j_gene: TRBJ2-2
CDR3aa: ASSFWTGAITGELF

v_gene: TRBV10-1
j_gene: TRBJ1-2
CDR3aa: ASSGGAGGEDGGYT

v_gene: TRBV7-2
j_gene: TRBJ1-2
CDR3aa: ASSLRPTGGGYGYT

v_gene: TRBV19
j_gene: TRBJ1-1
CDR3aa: ASSIGQNMNTEAF

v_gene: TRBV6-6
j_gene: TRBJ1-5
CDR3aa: ASRPGTGSNQPQH

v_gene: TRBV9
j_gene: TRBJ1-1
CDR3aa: ASSARTNTEAF